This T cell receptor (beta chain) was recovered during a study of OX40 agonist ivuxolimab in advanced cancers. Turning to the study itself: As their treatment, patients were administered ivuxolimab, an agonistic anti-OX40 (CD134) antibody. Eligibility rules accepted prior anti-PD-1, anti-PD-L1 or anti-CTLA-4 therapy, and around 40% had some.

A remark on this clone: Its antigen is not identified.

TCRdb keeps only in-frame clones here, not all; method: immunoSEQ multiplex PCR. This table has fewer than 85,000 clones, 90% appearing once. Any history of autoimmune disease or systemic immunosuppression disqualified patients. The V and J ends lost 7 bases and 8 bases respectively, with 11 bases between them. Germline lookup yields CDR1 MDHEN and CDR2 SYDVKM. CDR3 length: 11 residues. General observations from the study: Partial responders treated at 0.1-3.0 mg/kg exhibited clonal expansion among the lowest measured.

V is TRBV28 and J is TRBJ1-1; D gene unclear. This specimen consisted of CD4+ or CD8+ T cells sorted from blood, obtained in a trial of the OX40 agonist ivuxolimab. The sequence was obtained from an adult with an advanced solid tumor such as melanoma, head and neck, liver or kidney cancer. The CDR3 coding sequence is TGTGCCAGCATGGGAGGGAGAGAAGCTTTCTTT. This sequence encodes CASMGGREAFF.